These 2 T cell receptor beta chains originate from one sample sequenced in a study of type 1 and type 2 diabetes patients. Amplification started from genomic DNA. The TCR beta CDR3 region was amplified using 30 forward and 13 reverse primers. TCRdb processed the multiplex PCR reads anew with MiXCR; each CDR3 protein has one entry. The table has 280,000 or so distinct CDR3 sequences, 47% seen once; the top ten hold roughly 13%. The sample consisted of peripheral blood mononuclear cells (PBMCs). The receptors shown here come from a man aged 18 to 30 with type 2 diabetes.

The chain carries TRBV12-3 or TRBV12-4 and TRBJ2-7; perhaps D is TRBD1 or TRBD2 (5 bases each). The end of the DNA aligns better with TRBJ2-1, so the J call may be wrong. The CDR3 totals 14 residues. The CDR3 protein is CASSRGTLGNEQFF. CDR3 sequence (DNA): TGTGCCAGCAGCCGTGGGACGTTGGGGAATGAGCAGTTCTTC.

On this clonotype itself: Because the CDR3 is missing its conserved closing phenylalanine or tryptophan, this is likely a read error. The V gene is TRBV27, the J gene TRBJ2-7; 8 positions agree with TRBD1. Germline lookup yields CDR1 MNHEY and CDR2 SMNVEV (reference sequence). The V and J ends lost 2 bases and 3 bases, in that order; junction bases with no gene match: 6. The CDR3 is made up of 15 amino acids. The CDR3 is CASSLTAGGFYEQYL. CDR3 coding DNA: TGTGCCAGCAGTTTAACGGCAGGGGGCTTCTACGAGCAGTACCTC.